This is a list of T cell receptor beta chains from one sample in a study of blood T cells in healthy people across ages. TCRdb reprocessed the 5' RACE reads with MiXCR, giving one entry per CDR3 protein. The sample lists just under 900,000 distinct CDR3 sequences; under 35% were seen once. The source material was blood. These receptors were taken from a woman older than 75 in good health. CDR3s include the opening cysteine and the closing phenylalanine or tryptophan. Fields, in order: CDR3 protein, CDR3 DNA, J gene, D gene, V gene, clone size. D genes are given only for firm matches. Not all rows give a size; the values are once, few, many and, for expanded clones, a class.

CDR3 protein: CASGPEGTETQYF; CDR3 DNA: TGTGCCAGTGGACCGGAGGGGACGGAGACCCAGTACTTC; J gene: TRBJ2-5; D gene: NA; V gene: TRBV19; clone size: few
CDR3 protein: CASSGTGSLLTTYEQYF; CDR3 DNA: TGTGCCAGCAGCGGGACAGGGTCCCTTTTAACAACCTACGAGCAGTACTTC; J gene: TRBJ2-7; D gene: TRBD1; V gene: TRBV6-2/TRBV6-3; clone size: many
CDR3 protein: CATIRGGGTGELFF; CDR3 DNA: TGTGCAACCATCCGGGGGGGCGGCACCGGGGAGCTGTTTTTT; J gene: TRBJ2-2; D gene: TRBD2; V gene: TRBV28; clone size: NA
CDR3 protein: CASSLDNGGYTF; CDR3 DNA: TGTGCCAGCAGCTTAGATAATGGCGGCTACACCTTC; J gene: TRBJ1-2; D gene: NA; V gene: TRBV7-9; clone size: few
CDR3 protein: CASRGRGSPSTDTQYF; CDR3 DNA: TGTGCCAGCAGGGGCAGGGGATCCCCTAGCACAGATACGCAGTATTTT; J gene: TRBJ2-3; D gene: NA; V gene: TRBV2; clone size: many
CDR3 protein: CASSRDSLPHNEQYF; CDR3 DNA: TGTGCCAGCAGCCGGGACAGTTTGCCTCACAATGAGCAGTACTTC; J gene: TRBJ2-7; D gene: TRBD1; V gene: TRBV11-3; clone size: NA
CDR3 protein: CSAPALDRGFTDTQYF; CDR3 DNA: TGCAGTGCCCCCGCGTTGGACAGGGGGTTCACAGATACGCAGTATTTT; J gene: TRBJ2-3; D gene: TRBD1; V gene: TRBV20-1; clone size: NA
CDR3 protein: CASSLPNTDTQYF; CDR3 DNA: TGTGCCAGCAGCTTACCTAACACAGATACGCAGTATTTT; J gene: TRBJ2-3; D gene: NA; V gene: TRBV7-9; clone size: many
CDR3 protein: CASSQERDSYNEQFF; CDR3 DNA: TGTGCCAGCAGCCAAGAGCGAGACAGCTACAATGAGCAGTTCTTC; J gene: TRBJ2-1; D gene: NA; V gene: TRBV5-4; clone size: many
CDR3 protein: CAGSRGRDGRPEAFF; CDR3 DNA: TGTGCCGGCAGTCGGGGACGTGACGGCAGACCTGAAGCTTTCTTT; J gene: TRBJ1-1; D gene: NA; V gene: TRBV12-3/TRBV12-4; clone size: NA
CDR3 protein: CASRKGPGNGYTF; CDR3 DNA: TGTGCCAGCAGGAAAGGACCGGGCAATGGCTACACCTTC; J gene: TRBJ1-2; D gene: NA; V gene: TRBV7-9; clone size: many
CDR3 protein: CASRTGQGLRYTQYF; CDR3 DNA: TGTGCCAGCAGAACGGGACAGGGTTTGAGGTATACGCAGTATTTT; J gene: TRBJ2-3; D gene: TRBD1; V gene: TRBV12-3/TRBV12-4; clone size: NA
CDR3 protein: CASSPSGGGSIQYF; CDR3 DNA: TGTGCCAGCAGCCCAAGCGGGGGGGGCAGCATTCAGTACTTC; J gene: TRBJ2-4; D gene: TRBD2; V gene: TRBV7-2; clone size: NA
CDR3 protein: CASSLTPGRELPYEQYF; CDR3 DNA: TGCGCCAGCAGCTTGACCCCCGGGAGGGAACTACCCTACGAGCAGTACTTC; J gene: TRBJ2-7; D gene: TRBD2; V gene: TRBV5-1; clone size: few
CDR3 protein: CASSLYGRAGDEKLFF; CDR3 DNA: TGTGCCAGCAGTCTCTACGGGCGTGCTGGGGATGAAAAACTGTTTTTT; J gene: TRBJ1-4; D gene: NA; V gene: TRBV28; clone size: many
CDR3 protein: CSAAKESQETQYF; CDR3 DNA: TGCAGTGCGGCGAAGGAGAGTCAAGAGACCCAGTACTTC; J gene: TRBJ2-5; D gene: NA; V gene: TRBV20-1; clone size: NA
CDR3 protein: CASSLRSGAEKLFF; CDR3 DNA: TGTGCCAGCAGCTTGAGGAGCGGGGCCGAAAAACTGTTTTTT; J gene: TRBJ1-4; D gene: NA; V gene: TRBV5-4; clone size: NA
CDR3 protein: CASSEWRTGTDTQYF; CDR3 DNA: TGCGCCAGCAGTGAGTGGCGGACTGGCACAGATACGCAGTATTTT; J gene: TRBJ2-3; D gene: NA; V gene: TRBV10-2; clone size: few
CDR3 protein: CASSLVPGNTGELFF; CDR3 DNA: TGTGCCAGCAGCTTAGTCCCAGGAAACACCGGGGAGCTGTTTTTT; J gene: TRBJ2-2; D gene: NA; V gene: TRBV7-2; clone size: few
CDR3 protein: CSASQGLSNQPQHF; CDR3 DNA: TGCAGTGCTTCACAAGGTCTTAGCAATCAGCCCCAGCATTTT; J gene: TRBJ1-5; D gene: NA; V gene: TRBV20-1; clone size: many
CDR3 protein: CASSGESQGDTQYF; CDR3 DNA: TGCGCCAGCAGTGGGGAATCCCAAGGAGATACGCAGTATTTT; J gene: TRBJ2-3; D gene: NA; V gene: TRBV10-2; clone size: many
CDR3 protein: CASSLYRGGIYNEQFF; CDR3 DNA: TGTGCCAGCAGCTTATATCGCGGGGGAATATACAATGAGCAGTTCTTC; J gene: TRBJ2-1; D gene: TRBD2; V gene: TRBV11-2; clone size: NA
CDR3 protein: CATSRGNEQYF; CDR3 DNA: TGTGCCACCAGCAGGGGTAATGAGCAGTACTTC; J gene: TRBJ2-5; D gene: NA; V gene: TRBV15; clone size: NA
CDR3 protein: CATSSRANVLTF; CDR3 DNA: TGTGCCACCAGCAGTAGGGCCAACGTCCTGACTTTC; J gene: TRBJ2-6; D gene: NA; V gene: TRBV15; clone size: many
CDR3 protein: CASSSSDREETQYF; CDR3 DNA: TGCGCCAGCAGCTCATCCGACAGGGAAGAGACCCAGTACTTC; J gene: TRBJ2-5; D gene: TRBD1; V gene: TRBV3-1; clone size: NA
CDR3 protein: CASRSTSGGPSTDTQYF; CDR3 DNA: TGCGCCAGCAGATCGACTAGCGGGGGACCGAGCACAGATACGCAGTATTTT; J gene: TRBJ2-3; D gene: TRBD2; V gene: TRBV5-1; clone size: NA
CDR3 protein: CSIGQFAGELFF; CDR3 DNA: TGCAGCATCGGACAGTTCGCCGGGGAGCTGTTTTTT; J gene: TRBJ2-2; D gene: NA; V gene: TRBV29-1; clone size: few
CDR3 protein: CASSLRSSGGTDTQYF; CDR3 DNA: TGTGCCAGCAGCTTAAGGTCTAGCGGGGGGACAGATACGCAGTATTTT; J gene: TRBJ2-3; D gene: TRBD2; V gene: TRBV7-2; clone size: many
CDR3 protein: CASSTQTSRGAAGELFF; CDR3 DNA: TGTGCCAGCAGCACCCAGACTAGCAGGGGGGCGGCCGGGGAGCTGTTTTTT; J gene: TRBJ2-2; D gene: NA; V gene: TRBV7-6; clone size: few
CDR3 protein: CATSETGRRGYTF; CDR3 DNA: TGTGCCACCAGTGAAACAGGTCGGAGGGGCTACACCTTC; J gene: TRBJ1-2; D gene: NA; V gene: TRBV24-1; clone size: NA
CDR3 protein: CASSLGEGSEAFF; CDR3 DNA: TGTGCCAGCAGTTTAGGGGAGGGCTCTGAGGCTTTCTTT; J gene: TRBJ1-1; D gene: NA; V gene: TRBV12-3/TRBV12-4; clone size: few
CDR3 protein: CSARLPGGTGYTF; CDR3 DNA: TGCAGTGCTAGACTCCCAGGGGGGACGGGCTACACCTTC; J gene: TRBJ1-2; D gene: TRBD1; V gene: TRBV20-1; clone size: many
CDR3 protein: CSAREKGQRAFF; CDR3 DNA: TGCAGTGCTAGAGAAAAGGGCCAGAGGGCTTTCTTT; J gene: TRBJ1-1; D gene: NA; V gene: TRBV20-1; clone size: many
CDR3 protein: CASSASQGLIYNEQFF; CDR3 DNA: TGTGCCAGCAGCGCTTCACAGGGACTAATCTACAATGAGCAGTTCTTC; J gene: TRBJ2-1; D gene: NA; V gene: TRBV7-9; clone size: many
CDR3 protein: CASRGPRGAPRADTQYF; CDR3 DNA: TGTGCCAGCAGGGGCCCCCGGGGGGCGCCGCGGGCAGATACGCAGTATTTT; J gene: TRBJ2-3; D gene: NA; V gene: TRBV6-1; clone size: many
CDR3 protein: CASSLDSYNEQFF; CDR3 DNA: TGTGCCAGCAGCTTAGACAGCTACAATGAGCAGTTCTTC; J gene: TRBJ2-1; D gene: NA; V gene: TRBV5-1; clone size: many
CDR3 protein: CASSLGYPNAYEQYF; CDR3 DNA: TGTGCCAGCAGCCTCGGATACCCGAATGCCTACGAGCAGTACTTC; J gene: TRBJ2-7; D gene: NA; V gene: TRBV11-3; clone size: NA
CDR3 protein: CASSLERQGLGSPLHF; CDR3 DNA: TGTGCCAGCAGCTTAGAACGACAGGGACTAGGTTCACCCCTCCACTTT; J gene: TRBJ1-6; D gene: TRBD1; V gene: TRBV7-2; clone size: NA
CDR3 protein: CASSPRRGPLYTQYF; CDR3 DNA: TGTGCCAGCAGCCCGCGCAGGGGGCCTCTCTATACGCAGTATTTT; J gene: TRBJ2-3; D gene: TRBD1; V gene: TRBV7-8; clone size: NA
CDR3 protein: CASSFTPTDTQYF; CDR3 DNA: TGTGCCAGCAGCTTTACTCCCACAGATACGCAGTATTTT; J gene: TRBJ2-3; D gene: NA; V gene: TRBV7-2; clone size: many
CDR3 protein: CSARDPARWGYTF; CDR3 DNA: TGCAGTGCTAGAGATCCAGCCAGATGGGGCTACACCTTC; J gene: TRBJ1-2; D gene: NA; V gene: TRBV20-1; clone size: NA
CDR3 protein: CASSLAQEGAQYF; CDR3 DNA: TGTGCCAGCAGTTTAGCGCAGGAGGGCGCGCAGTACTTC; J gene: TRBJ2-7; D gene: NA; V gene: TRBV12-3/TRBV12-4; clone size: many
CDR3 protein: CASSPGTGSYEQYF; CDR3 DNA: TGTGCCAGCAGCCCCGGGACAGGTTCCTACGAGCAGTACTTC; J gene: TRBJ2-7; D gene: TRBD1; V gene: TRBV18; clone size: many
CDR3 protein: CASSVTGSQNTEAFF; CDR3 DNA: TGCGCCAGCAGCGTAACCGGGTCCCAGAACACTGAAGCTTTCTTT; J gene: TRBJ1-1; D gene: NA; V gene: TRBV5-1; clone size: NA
CDR3 protein: CASTGQGAGYGYTF; CDR3 DNA: TGCGCCAGCACGGGACAGGGGGCAGGATATGGCTACACCTTC; J gene: TRBJ1-2; D gene: TRBD1; V gene: TRBV5-1; clone size: many
CDR3 protein: CSARDNGDRAYTF; CDR3 DNA: TGCAGTGCTAGAGATAATGGAGACAGGGCCTACACCTTC; J gene: TRBJ1-2; D gene: TRBD1; V gene: TRBV20-1; clone size: many
CDR3 protein: CASGRGTGNQPQHF; CDR3 DNA: TGTGCCAGCGGCCGAGGGACAGGTAATCAGCCCCAGCATTTT; J gene: TRBJ1-5; D gene: TRBD1; V gene: TRBV6-6; clone size: NA
CDR3 protein: CASSPQGNDYGYTF; CDR3 DNA: TGTGCCAGCAGCCCACAGGGTAACGACTATGGCTACACCTTC; J gene: TRBJ1-2; D gene: NA; V gene: TRBV7-2; clone size: NA
CDR3 protein: CASEPSGSYNEQFF; CDR3 DNA: TGTGCCAGCGAACCTAGCGGGAGCTACAATGAGCAGTTCTTC; J gene: TRBJ2-1; D gene: TRBD2; V gene: TRBV6-2/TRBV6-3; clone size: many
CDR3 protein: CASSKGSLPRTSGGEVGDTQYF; CDR3 DNA: TGTGCCAGCAGCAAAGGAAGCCTCCCGAGGACTAGCGGGGGGGAAGTGGGAGATACGCAGTATTTT; J gene: TRBJ2-3; D gene: NA; V gene: TRBV21-1; clone size: few
CDR3 protein: CASRRTGFSGANVLTF; CDR3 DNA: TGTGCCAGCAGACGCACAGGGTTCTCTGGGGCCAACGTCCTGACTTTC; J gene: TRBJ2-6; D gene: NA; V gene: TRBV6-2/TRBV6-3; clone size: many
CDR3 protein: CASTSTGGGETQYF; CDR3 DNA: TGTGCCAGCACCTCGACAGGGGGCGGGGAGACCCAGTACTTC; J gene: TRBJ2-5; D gene: TRBD1; V gene: TRBV12-3/TRBV12-4; clone size: many
CDR3 protein: CASSPGTIPETQYF; CDR3 DNA: TGTGCCAGCAGCCCAGGGACTATTCCAGAGACCCAGTACTTC; J gene: TRBJ2-5; D gene: TRBD2; V gene: TRBV12-3/TRBV12-4; clone size: NA
CDR3 protein: CAISFPGTGGNEQFF; CDR3 DNA: TGTGCCATCAGTTTCCCCGGGACAGGGGGCAATGAGCAGTTCTTC; J gene: TRBJ2-1; D gene: TRBD1; V gene: TRBV10-3; clone size: few